The next 15 T cell receptor beta chains were all read from a single sample in a study of cytomegalovirus exposure and HLA in healthy donors (dated by TCRdb to 2016 to 2017). The receptor library was made with the immunoSEQ multiplex PCR assay. A mixture of 60 forward primers for TCR Vbeta segments and 13 reverse primers for TCR Jbeta segments was used in the multiplex PCR. Imported from immuneACCESS, the table was reduced by TCRdb to in-frame sequences with V and J called. These copies leave out some clones; in studies compared against another copy, an unresolved V gene accounts for under half, and the cause of the remainder is not known. The sample profile shows roughly 97,000 clones; over 9% of them were found once. Clones ranked in the top ten supply about 5% of the sample. The sample taken for sequencing was PBMCs. The receptors here all came from a middle-aged man in good health and CMV-seropositive.

This clone was seen a handful of times. The rearrangement joins TRBV7-9 to TRBJ2-3; 7 positions match TRBD2. CDR1 is SEHNR and CDR2 is FQNEAQ in the germline V gene (reference sequence). This CDR3 is built from 16 residues. J gave up 3 bases and V 3 bases, and 9 bases lay outside the gene matches. For the CDR3, the DNA is TGTGCCAGCAGCTTTGGAGCGGGACGGGGGACAGATACGCAGTATTTT. The encoded protein is CASSFGAGRGTDTQYF.

A few counts support this clone. The chain links TRBV7-9 to TRBJ1-2; D ambiguous. The germline V gene encodes CDR1 SEHNR and CDR2 FQNEAQ (reference sequence). The CDR3 sequence is 10 residues long. Trimming took off 6 bases at V and 5 bases at J, with 4 bases between the two ends. CDR3 bases: TGTGCCAGCAGTCCATATGGCTACACCTTC. It is translated as CASSPYGYTF.

This clone came up a few times. V usage is TRBV5-4 and J usage is TRBJ1-3; D unresolved. The germline gives CDR1 SGHNT, CDR2 YYREEE (reference sequence). This CDR3 comprises 13 residues. V dropped 0 bases and J dropped 7 bases, with 8 bases sitting between them. The CDR3 nucleotides are TGTGCCAGCAGCTTGGACTTAGAGAACACCATATATTTT. Translated: CASSLDLENTIYF.

This clone has a handful of counts. Other DNA sequences in the sample encode the same CDR3. The chain carries TRBV6-1 and TRBJ1-1; D unclear. The CDR3 loop spans 13 amino acids. Germline V gene lookup returns CDR1 MNHNS and CDR2 SASEGT. Trimming shortened V by 11 bases and J by 4 bases, and 17 bases separated the two germline ends. CDR3: CASSLTPGTEAFF. CDR3 nucleotides: TGTGCCTCCTCGCTTACACCAGGCACTGAAGCTTTCTTT.

This clone was picked up a small number of times. The V gene is TRBV9, the J gene TRBJ2-3, with 9 bases that match TRBD2. There are 14 residues in the CDR3. V trimming: 4 bases; J trimming: 4 bases; junction bases outside the gene matches: 4. Per germline, CDR1 SGDLS and CDR2 YYNGEE. DNA for the CDR3: TGTGCCAGCAGCTTTAGCGGGAGCCCAGATACGCAGTATTTT. Translated: CASSFSGSPDTQYF. Complete variable domain (other parts from reference TRBV9 and TRBJ2-3): DSGVTQTPKHLITATGQRVTLRCSPRSGDLSVYWYQQSLDQGLQFLIQYYNGEERAKGNILERFSAQQFPDLHSELNLSSLELGDSALYFCASSFSGSPDTQYFGPGTRLTVL.

This clone was counted only a few times. This chain uses TRBV5-1 with TRBJ2-7; the match to TRBD2 covers 10 bases. The V segment lost 2 bases and the J segment 4 bases; nucleotides outside the gene matches: 6. The germline V gene encodes CDR1 SGHRS and CDR2 YFSETQ. The CDR3 covers 15 residues. The CDR3 sequence is CASSFETSGKYEQYF. In DNA form, the CDR3 reads TGCGCCAGCAGCTTTGAAACTAGCGGGAAATACGAGCAGTACTTC. The variable domain in full, completed from reference TRBV5-1 and TRBJ2-7, reads KAGVTQTPRYLIKTRGQQVTLSCSPISGHRSVSWYQQTPGQGLQFLFEYFSETQRNKGNFPGRFSGRQFSNSRSEMNVSTLELGDSALYLCASSFETSGKYEQYFGPGTRLTVT.

The J gene is TRBJ1-1, the V gene TRBV6-1; D gene uncertain. This CDR3 contains 11 residues. Trimming removed 9 bases from V and 0 bases from J, with 5 bases in between. Germline V gene lookup returns CDR1 MNHNS and CDR2 SASEGT. CDR3 loop: CARIMNTEAFF. For the CDR3, the DNA is TGTGCCAGAATAATGAACACTGAAGCTTTCTTT.

This clone turned up a few times. This chain joins TRBV7-8 and TRBJ1-3; D is unclear. V was pared by 0 bases and J by 4 bases, with 7 bases between. This CDR3 region has 14 residues. Germline loops: CDR1 SGHVS, CDR2 FQNEAQ. The CDR3: CASSLAGSGNTIYF. DNA of the CDR3: TGTGCCAGCAGCTTAGCGGGCAGCGGAAACACCATATATTTT.

Only a few counts were recorded for this clone. This chain links TRBV7-2 with TRBJ2-1; D gene unclear. V was shortened by 1 base and J by 8 bases, with 9 bases between the two germline ends. The CDR3 runs to 13 residues. Germline-derived CDR1 and CDR2 are SGHTA and FQGNSA. CDR3 in amino acids: CASSLGQFYEQFF. The CDR3 DNA is TGTGCCAGCAGCTTAGGTCAGTTCTATGAGCAGTTCTTC.

A few counts support this clone. This sequence joins TRBV7-8 and TRBJ2-7, with TRBD2 matching over 13 bases. This CDR3 spans 15 amino acids. Looked up from germline, CDR1 is SGHVS and CDR2 is FQNEAQ. V was clipped by 5 bases and J by 3 bases; unmatched bases: 4. The CDR3 region has the DNA TGTGCCAGCAGCCCCTGGACTAGCGGGAGCTACGAGCAGTACTTC. Translated: CASSPWTSGSYEQYF.

There are a few counts of this clone. The V and J genes are TRBV20-1 and TRBJ2-7; weak D call: TRBD1 (6 bases). This CDR3 region has 11 residues. Germline CDR1 DFQATT, CDR2 SNEGSKA (reference sequence). V dropped 8 bases and J dropped 3 bases, with 11 bases sitting between them. CDR3 loop: CSLGQNYEQYF. The CDR3 DNA reads TGCAGTCTCGGACAGAACTACGAGCAGTACTTC.

V and J are TRBV7-9 and TRBJ1-4, with D possibly being TRBD1 (6 bases). Germline CDR1 SEHNR, CDR2 FQNEAQ (reference sequence). The CDR3 has 14 residues. V was trimmed by 3 bases and J by 8 bases, leaving 13 bases between them. The CDR3 reads CASSFGQKREKLFF. In DNA form, the CDR3 reads TGTGCCAGCAGCTTCGGACAGAAAAGAGAAAAACTGTTTTTT.

There are a few counts of this clone. This rearrangement joins TRBV29-1 to TRBJ2-7; maybe TRBD1 (5 bases). The V gene lost 2 bases and the J gene lost 0 bases, with 14 bases spanning the gap. This CDR3 spans 15 amino acids. The V gene's germline CDR1 is SQVTM and CDR2 ANQGSEA. The CDR3 coding sequence is TGCAGCGTTGAATTAGGGGCCTCCAACTCCTACGAGCAGTACTTC. Protein product: CSVELGASNSYEQYF.

The CDR3 coding sequence is TGTGCCAGCAGCTCCGGCGACAGGGGGTACACTGAAGCTTTCTTT. Residues: CASSSGDRGYTEAFF. The chain uses TRBV9 and TRBJ1-1, with 9 bases identical to TRBD1. With 4 bases clipped from V and 3 bases from J, the junction kept 7 bases outside the gene matches. CDR3 length: 15 amino acids. Germline V lookup: CDR1 SGDLS, CDR2 YYNGEE.

In its sample, this clone was seen a few times. J is TRBJ2-3 and V is TRBV7-9; D gene ambiguous. V shed 3 bases and J shed 2 bases, with 6 bases lying between them. CDR3 length equals 13 residues. Germline assignment: CDR1 SEHNR and CDR2 FQNEAQ (reference sequence). The CDR3 DNA reads TGTGCCAGCAGCTTTAGCTCCACAGATACGCAGTATTTT. Translation: CASSFSSTDTQYF.